This T cell receptor beta chain was observed in a study of shared clonotypes between healthy human individuals. The method was immunoSEQ multiplex PCR; TCRdb's version includes in-frame clones alone and lacks a portion of them. The sample consists of over 2 million clones, approximately 90% of them appearing once. The split of CD4+ cells yielded CD45RA+ naive and CD45RA-negative memory subsets. CDR3 size: 15 residues. The V segment lost 4 bases and the J segment 6 bases; nucleotides outside the gene matches: 11. Germline CDR1 and CDR2: SGHRS and YFSETQ. The rearrangement links TRBV5-1 to TRBJ2-7; 9 bases are a match to TRBD1. This receptor was obtained from a man younger than 35 in good health. Some clones in this sample may be carry-over from other donors' samples. What was sequenced was naive CD4+ T cells from PBMCs. Subset: CD45RA+ positively selected. The CDR3 spells CASSREGQGWLEQYF. The CDR3 coding sequence is TGCGCCAGCAGCAGGGAGGGACAGGGATGGCTCGAGCAGTACTTC.